This is a list of T cell receptor beta chains from one sample in a study of shared clonotypes between healthy human individuals. Sequencing was performed with immunoSEQ multiplex PCR; in TCRdb, only in-frame clones are kept and a portion is missing. The repertoire holds roughly 2,500,000 clones, with under 95% as singletons. Source material: naive CD4+ T cells from PBMCs. Every receptor here comes from a man aged 18 to 30 in good health. Some clones in this sample may be carry-over from other donors' samples. The CDR3 runs from the conserved cysteine through the conserved F or W. A D gene is named only where the DNA matches it firmly.

V gene	CDR3 length	J gene	D gene	CDR3 protein
TRBV5-1	16	TRBJ2-2	-	CASSSAPTANTGELFF
TRBV4-3	15	TRBJ2-3	TRBD1	CASSQGQGGTDTQYF
TRBV18	15	TRBJ2-7	-	CASSPKGPGSYEQYF
TRBV10-3	15	TRBJ1-2	-	CAVREQSPGSYGYTF
TRBV7-9	15	TRBJ2-3	-	CASSLLSGSPDTQYF
TRBV4-3	15	TRBJ1-5	-	CASSQERGRGQPQHF
TRBV5-1	14	TRBJ1-4	-	CASSLGPQGEKLFF
TRBV29-1	15	TRBJ1-1	-	CSVSPAGKLYTEAFF
TRBV7-9	14	TRBJ1-1	-	CASSVGGAETEAFF
TRBV7-9	17	TRBJ1-5	-	CASSSTISREGNQPQHF
TRBV28	15	TRBJ1-3	TRBD1	CASSLLGTAGNTIYF
TRBV10-1	15	TRBJ2-7	TRBD1	CASSGPGQGSVEQYF
TRBV29-1	14	TRBJ1-4	-	CSVEDTGRDEKLFF
TRBV19	13	TRBJ2-7	-	CASSIEGHHEQYF
TRBV11-1	16	TRBJ2-1	TRBD2	CASSFYDSSGYNEQFF
TRBV28	13	TRBJ1-5	-	CASSLPPTVAAHF
TRBV27	13	TRBJ2-7	-	CASSLNSGTAQYF
TRBV5-1	14	TRBJ2-5	TRBD1	CASSSYRGQETQYF
TRBV28	16	TRBJ2-3	TRBD2	CASSSKAGGRTDTQYF
TRBV7-9	11	TRBJ2-3	-	CASSLSDTQYF
TRBV4-2	17	TRBJ2-1	TRBD2	CASSLPPTSGRYNEQFF
TRBV5-1	14	TRBJ1-1	-	CASSLPGPGTEAFF
TRBV2	14	TRBJ1-4	-	CASTQLPTDGKLFF
TRBV27	14	TRBJ2-2	-	CASRFWAPGGELFF
TRBV2	13	TRBJ2-7	-	CASWPISVGEQYF
TRBV7-2	12	TRBJ2-4	TRBD1	CASSLDRGTRYF
TRBV2	11	-	-	CASSNIYEQYF